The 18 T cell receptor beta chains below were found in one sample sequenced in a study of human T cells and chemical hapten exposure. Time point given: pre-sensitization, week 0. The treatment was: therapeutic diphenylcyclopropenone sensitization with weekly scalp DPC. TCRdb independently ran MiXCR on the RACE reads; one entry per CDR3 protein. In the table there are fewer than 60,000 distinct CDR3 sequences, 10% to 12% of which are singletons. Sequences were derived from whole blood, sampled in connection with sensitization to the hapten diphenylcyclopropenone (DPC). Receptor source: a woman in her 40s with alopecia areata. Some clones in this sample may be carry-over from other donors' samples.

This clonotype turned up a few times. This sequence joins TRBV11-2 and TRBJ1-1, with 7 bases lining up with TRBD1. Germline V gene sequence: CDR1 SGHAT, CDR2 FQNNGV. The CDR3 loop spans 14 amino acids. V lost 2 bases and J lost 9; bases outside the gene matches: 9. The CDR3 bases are TGTGCCAGCAGCTTACGAGGGACAGAGCGTAAAGCTTTCTTT. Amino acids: CASSLRGTERKAFF.

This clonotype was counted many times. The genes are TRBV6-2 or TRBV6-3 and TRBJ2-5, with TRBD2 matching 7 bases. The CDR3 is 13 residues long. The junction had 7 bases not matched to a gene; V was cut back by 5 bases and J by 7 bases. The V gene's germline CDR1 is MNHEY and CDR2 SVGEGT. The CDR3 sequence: CASSTSGALTQYF. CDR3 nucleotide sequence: TGTGCCAGCAGTACGAGCGGGGCTTTGACCCAGTACTTC.

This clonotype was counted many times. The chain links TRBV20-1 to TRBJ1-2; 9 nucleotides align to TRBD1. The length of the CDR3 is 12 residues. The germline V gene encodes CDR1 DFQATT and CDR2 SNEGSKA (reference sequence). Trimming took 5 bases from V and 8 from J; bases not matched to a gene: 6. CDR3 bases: TGCAGTGCTTGGACAGGGGAATACGGCTACACCTTC. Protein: CSAWTGEYGYTF.

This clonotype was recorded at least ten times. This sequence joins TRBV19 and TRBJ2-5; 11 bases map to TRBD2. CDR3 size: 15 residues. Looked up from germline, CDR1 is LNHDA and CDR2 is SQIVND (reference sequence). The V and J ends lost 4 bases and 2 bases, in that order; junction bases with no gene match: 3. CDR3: CASSTGTSGQETQYF. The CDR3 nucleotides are TGTGCCAGTAGTACCGGGACTAGCGGACAAGAGACCCAGTACTTC.

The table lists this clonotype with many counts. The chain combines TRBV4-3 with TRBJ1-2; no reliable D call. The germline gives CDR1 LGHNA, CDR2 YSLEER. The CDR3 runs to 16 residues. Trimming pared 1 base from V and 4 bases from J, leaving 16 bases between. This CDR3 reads CASSQGLEGRPYGYTF. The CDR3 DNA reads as TGCGCCAGCAGCCAAGGTCTCGAAGGGAGGCCCTATGGCTACACCTTC.

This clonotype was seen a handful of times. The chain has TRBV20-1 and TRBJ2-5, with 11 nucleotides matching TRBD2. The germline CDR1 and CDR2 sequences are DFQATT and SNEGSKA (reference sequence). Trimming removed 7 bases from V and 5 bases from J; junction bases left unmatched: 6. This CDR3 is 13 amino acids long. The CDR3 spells CSVLAGGRETQYF. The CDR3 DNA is TGCAGTGTTCTAGCGGGGGGCCGGGAGACCCAGTACTTC.

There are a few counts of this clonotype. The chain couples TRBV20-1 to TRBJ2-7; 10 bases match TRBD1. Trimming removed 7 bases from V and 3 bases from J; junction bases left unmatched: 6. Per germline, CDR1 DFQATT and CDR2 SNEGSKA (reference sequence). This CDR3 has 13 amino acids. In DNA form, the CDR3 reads TGCAGTGTTTTTAGGACAGGGGGCTACGAGCAGTACTTC. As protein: CSVFRTGGYEQYF.

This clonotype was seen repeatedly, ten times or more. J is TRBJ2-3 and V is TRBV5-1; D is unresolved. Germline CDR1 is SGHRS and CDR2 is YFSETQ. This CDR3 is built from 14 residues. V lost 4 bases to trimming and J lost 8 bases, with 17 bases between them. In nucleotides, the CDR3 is TGCGCCAGCAGCCCCGACTCCTCCACAAGTACGCAGTATTTT. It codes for CASSPDSSTSTQYF.

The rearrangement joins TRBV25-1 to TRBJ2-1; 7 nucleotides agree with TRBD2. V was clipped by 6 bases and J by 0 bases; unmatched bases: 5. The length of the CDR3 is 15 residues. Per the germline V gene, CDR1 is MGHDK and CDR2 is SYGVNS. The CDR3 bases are TGTGCCAGCAGCACGCCGGGGGGCTCCTACAATGAGCAGTTCTTC. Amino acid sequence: CASSTPGGSYNEQFF.

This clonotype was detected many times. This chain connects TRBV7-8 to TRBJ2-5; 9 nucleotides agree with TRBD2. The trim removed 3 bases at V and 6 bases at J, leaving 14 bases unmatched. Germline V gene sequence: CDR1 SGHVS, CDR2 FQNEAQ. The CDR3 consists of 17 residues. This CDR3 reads CASSLDSSGSRPQTQYF. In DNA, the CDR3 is TGTGCCAGCAGCTTGGATAGTAGCGGGAGTAGGCCCCAGACCCAGTACTTC.

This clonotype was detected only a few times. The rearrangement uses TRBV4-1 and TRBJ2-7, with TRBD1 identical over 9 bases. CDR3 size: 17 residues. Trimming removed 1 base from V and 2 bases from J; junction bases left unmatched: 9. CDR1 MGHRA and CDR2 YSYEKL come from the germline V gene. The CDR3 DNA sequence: TGCGCCAGCAGCCAAGGCCCGGGGACAGGGCTCCCCTACGAGCAGTACTTC. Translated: CASSQGPGTGLPYEQYF.

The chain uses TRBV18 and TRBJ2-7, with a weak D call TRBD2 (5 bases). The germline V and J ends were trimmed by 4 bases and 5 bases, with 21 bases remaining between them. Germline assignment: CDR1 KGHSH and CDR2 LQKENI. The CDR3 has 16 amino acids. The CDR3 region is CASSQLEGMPPHEQYF. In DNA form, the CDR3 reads TGTGCCAGCTCACAGCTCGAGGGCATGCCCCCTCACGAGCAGTACTTC.

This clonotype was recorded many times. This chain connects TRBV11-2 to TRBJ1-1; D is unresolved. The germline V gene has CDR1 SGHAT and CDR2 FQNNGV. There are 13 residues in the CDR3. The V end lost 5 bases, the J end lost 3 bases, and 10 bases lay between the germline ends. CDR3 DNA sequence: TGTGCCAGCAGCCCCCGTGGCGACACTGAAGCTTTCTTT. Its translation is CASSPRGDTEAFF.

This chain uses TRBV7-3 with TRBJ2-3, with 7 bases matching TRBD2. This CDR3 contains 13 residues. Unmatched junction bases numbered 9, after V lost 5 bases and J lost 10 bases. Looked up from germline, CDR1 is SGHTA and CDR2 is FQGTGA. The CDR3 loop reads CASSDVRGGAQYF. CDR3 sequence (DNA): TGTGCCAGCAGCGACGTACGCGGGGGTGCGCAGTATTTT.

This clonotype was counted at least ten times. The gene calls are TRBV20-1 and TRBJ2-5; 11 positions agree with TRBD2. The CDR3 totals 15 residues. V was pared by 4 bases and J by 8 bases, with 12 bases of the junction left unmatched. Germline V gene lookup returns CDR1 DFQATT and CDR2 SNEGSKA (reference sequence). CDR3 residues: CSATPPQLAGDTQYF. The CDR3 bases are TGCAGTGCTACGCCGCCACAACTAGCGGGGGATACCCAGTACTTC.

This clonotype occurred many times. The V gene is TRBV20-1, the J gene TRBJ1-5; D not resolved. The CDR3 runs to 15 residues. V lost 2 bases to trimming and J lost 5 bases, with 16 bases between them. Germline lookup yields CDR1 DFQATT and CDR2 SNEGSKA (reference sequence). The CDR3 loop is CSARSAGQLHQPQHF. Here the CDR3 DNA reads TGCAGTGCTAGATCTGCTGGGCAGCTACATCAGCCCCAGCATTTT.

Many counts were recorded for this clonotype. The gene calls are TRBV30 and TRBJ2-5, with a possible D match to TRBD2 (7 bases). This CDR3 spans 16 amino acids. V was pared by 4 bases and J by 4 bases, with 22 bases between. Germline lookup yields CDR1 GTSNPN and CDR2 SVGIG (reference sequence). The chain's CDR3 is CAWNPGWGGHRETQYF. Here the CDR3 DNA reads TGTGCCTGGAACCCCGGGTGGGGGGGGCATCGAGAGACCCAGTACTTC.

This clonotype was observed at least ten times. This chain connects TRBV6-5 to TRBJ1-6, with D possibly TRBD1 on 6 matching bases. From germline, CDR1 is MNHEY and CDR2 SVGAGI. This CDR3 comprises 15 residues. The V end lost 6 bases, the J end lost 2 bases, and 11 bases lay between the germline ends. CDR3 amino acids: CASRRGEAYNSPLHF. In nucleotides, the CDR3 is TGTGCCAGCAGGAGGGGGGAGGCCTATAATTCACCCCTCCACTTT.